The 27 T cell receptor beta chains in this list originate from one sample, sequenced in a study of OX40 agonist ivuxolimab in advanced cancers. Some clones are missing from TCRdb's copy, which holds only in-frame ones; the method was immunoSEQ multiplex PCR. The repertoire holds roughly 48,000 clones, with approximately 87% as singletons. This specimen consisted of CD4+ or CD8+ T cells sorted from blood, obtained in a trial of the OX40 agonist ivuxolimab. The source is an adult with an advanced solid tumor such as melanoma, head and neck, liver or kidney cancer.

The table lists this clone with a few counts. V gene TRBV4-3 combines with J gene TRBJ2-5; D is unresolved. V dropped 1 base and J dropped 4 bases, with 4 bases sitting between them. CDR1 is LGHNA, CDR2 YSLEER, per germline. The CDR3 is made up of 12 amino acids. CDR3: CASSQGSETQYF. The CDR3 DNA reads as TGCGCCAGCAGCCAAGGATCAGAGACCCAGTACTTC.

V and J are TRBV6-5 and TRBJ2-2, with D uncertain. Germline V gene data show CDR1 as MNHEY and CDR2 as SVGAGI. The V end was cut by 6 bases, the J end by 0 bases, with 11 bases between. The CDR3 covers 15 residues. CDR3: CASSWTVANTGELFF. The DNA for the CDR3 is TGTGCCAGCAGCTGGACGGTCGCGAACACCGGGGAGCTGTTTTTT.

The gene calls are TRBV2 and TRBJ1-1; D is uncertain. Germline CDR1 is SNHLY and CDR2 is FYNNEI. Trimming took 5 bases from V and 7 from J, leaving 5 bases between them. The length of the CDR3 is 10 residues. CDR3 sequence reads: CASSQDEAFF. The DNA for the CDR3 is TGTGCCAGCAGTCAAGATGAAGCTTTCTTT.

This sequence joins TRBV27 and TRBJ2-1; the D gene is possibly TRBD2 (6 bases). Germline CDR1 and CDR2: MNHEY and SMNVEV (reference sequence). The V end was cut by 3 bases, the J end by 6 bases, with 15 bases between. There are 15 residues in the CDR3. The CDR3 is CASSFQPPGLNEQFF. CDR3 sequence (DNA): TGTGCCAGCAGTTTCCAACCTCCGGGACTCAATGAGCAGTTCTTC.

This chain connects TRBV27 to TRBJ2-7; the match to TRBD1 covers 7 bases. The CDR3 spans 14 residues. From germline, CDR1 is MNHEY and CDR2 SMNVEV (reference sequence). V dropped 4 bases and J dropped 5; count of bases not matched to a gene: 8. CDR3 DNA sequence: TGTGCCAGCAGTTCGGTCGACAGGGTCCACGAGCAGTACTTC. Translating gives CASSSVDRVHEQYF.

This clone has only a few counts. The chain carries TRBV27 and TRBJ2-7; either TRBD1 or TRBD2 may fit D (5 bases each). This CDR3 region has 13 residues. CDR1 is MNHEY, CDR2 SMNVEV, per germline (reference sequence). The ends were cut back, 2 bases at V and 0 bases at J, with 5 bases in the middle. Here the CDR3 DNA reads TGTGCCAGCAGTTTAGGGACCTCCTACGAGCAGTACTTC. It translates to CASSLGTSYEQYF.

The J gene is TRBJ2-2, the V gene TRBV6-6, with TRBD2 as a possible D gene (5 bases). With 8 bases removed from V and 5 bases from J, the gap between germline ends came to 6 bases. Germline CDR1 reads MNHNY; CDR2 reads SVGAGI (reference sequence). This CDR3 has 11 residues. The CDR3 nucleotides read TGTGCCAGCGGGAGTACCGGGGAGCTGTTTTTT. Protein product: CASGSTGELFF.

The chain recombines TRBV9 with TRBJ2-3; 8 nucleotides agree with TRBD2. There are 16 residues in the CDR3. Germline V gene sequence: CDR1 SGDLS, CDR2 YYNGEE. V lost 0 bases to trimming and J lost 1 base; unmatched junction nucleotides: 4. The CDR3 loop is CASSVEDGGGTDTQYF. In DNA form, the CDR3 reads TGTGCCAGCAGCGTAGAGGACGGGGGGGGCACAGATACGCAGTATTTT. The variable domain in full, with the rest retrieved from reference TRBV9 and TRBJ2-3, is DSGVTQTPKHLITATGQRVTLRCSPRSGDLSVYWYQQSLDQGLQFLIQYYNGEERAKGNILERFSAQQFPDLHSELNLSSLELGDSALYFCASSVEDGGGTDTQYFGPGTRLTVL.

This clone was detected only once. The DNA of the CDR3 is TGTGCCAGCAGCTTAATGCGGGGAGAATACCAAGAGACCCAGTACTTC. Translating gives CASSLMRGEYQETQYF. The chain combines TRBV7-9 with TRBJ2-5; maybe TRBD2 (6 bases). CDR3 length: 16 amino acids. Germline lookup yields CDR1 SEHNR and CDR2 FQNEAQ (reference sequence). The V end was cut by 2 bases, the J end by 0 bases, with 13 bases between.

The V and J genes are TRBV29-1 and TRBJ2-5, with 14 bases aligning to TRBD2. The V and J ends lost 6 bases and 3 bases, in that order; junction bases with no gene match: 6. This CDR3 comprises 15 residues. Germline V CDR1 and CDR2: SQVTM, ANQGSEA. The CDR3 spells CSVDGTSGREETQYF. As DNA, the CDR3 is TGCAGCGTAGACGGGACTAGCGGGAGAGAAGAGACCCAGTACTTC. Supplemented by reference TRBV29-1 and TRBJ2-5, the full variable domain reads SAVISQKPSRDICQRGTSLTIQCQVDSQVTMMFWYRQQPGQSLTLIATANQGSEATYESGFVIDKFPISRPNLTFSTLTVSNMSPEDSSIYLCSVDGTSGREETQYFGPGTRLLVL.

The sample holds a few counts of this clone. This chain uses TRBV4-3 with TRBJ1-2, with TRBD1 as a possible D gene (5 bases). V was shortened by 1 base and J by 3 bases, with 9 bases between the two germline ends. Germline V gene data show CDR1 as LGHNA and CDR2 as YSLEER. The CDR3 spans 14 residues. DNA for the CDR3: TGCGCCAGCAGCCAAGCGAGGGGAGACTATGGCTACACCTTC. Encoded protein: CASSQARGDYGYTF.

The chain recombines TRBV29-1 with TRBJ1-1; D gene ambiguous. The length of the CDR3 is 15 residues. CDR1 is SQVTM and CDR2 is ANQGSEA in the germline V gene. Deletions cut 0 bases from V and 1 base from J, with 12 bases between. The CDR3 bases are TGCAGCGTTGAAGATAGAGGCGAAACGAACACTGAAGCTTTCTTT. It encodes CSVEDRGETNTEAFF.

The CDR3 spells CASSWDGSSYEQYF. Here the CDR3 DNA reads TGTGCCAGCAGTTGGGACGGGAGCTCCTACGAGCAGTACTTC. The J gene is TRBJ2-7, the V gene TRBV27; a weak D match, TRBD2 (6 bases). The CDR3 loop spans 14 amino acids. V lost 4 bases and J lost 0, with 10 bases in between. Germline loops: CDR1 MNHEY, CDR2 SMNVEV (reference sequence).

The chain uses TRBV18 and TRBJ2-5, with D maybe TRBD1 (6 bases). Trimming cost V 2 bases and J 5 bases, with 12 bases left between them. The CDR3 covers 14 residues. The germline CDR1 and CDR2 sequences are KGHSH and LQKENI. The CDR3 nucleotides read TGTGCCAGCTCACCAGGGTCAGGGGACGAGACCCAGTACTTC. Its translation: CASSPGSGDETQYF.

The rearrangement links TRBV7-8 to TRBJ2-7; no definite D call. The germline gives CDR1 SGHVS, CDR2 FQNEAQ. The CDR3 is made up of 14 amino acids. V was clipped by 4 bases and J by 7 bases, with 17 bases between them. The CDR3 DNA is TGTGCCAGCAGCTGGGGTAGCCTACTTAGGGAGCAGTACTTC. Translation: CASSWGSLLREQYF.

The chain recombines TRBV6-5 with TRBJ2-5; 7 bases map to TRBD2. This CDR3 comprises 13 residues. Germline values: CDR1 MNHEY, CDR2 SVGAGI. With V trimmed by 6 bases and J by 5 bases, 6 bases remained unmatched. CDR3 protein: CASSREVLETQYF. In DNA, the CDR3 is TGTGCCAGCAGCCGGGAGGTCTTGGAGACCCAGTACTTC.

V usage is TRBV19 and J usage is TRBJ2-3; 11 nucleotides align to TRBD2. Germline trimming cut 5 bases from V and 0 bases from J; bases unmatched to any gene: 4. The germline V gene encodes CDR1 LNHDA and CDR2 SQIVND (reference sequence). The length of the CDR3 is 16 residues. CDR3 amino acids: CASSFRTSGSTDTQYF. The CDR3 nucleotides read TGTGCCAGTAGTTTTCGGACTAGCGGGAGCACAGATACGCAGTATTTT.

The rearrangement links TRBV6-1 to TRBJ2-7; no clear D gene. V lost 2 bases to trimming and J lost 3 bases, with 8 bases between them. Germline loops: CDR1 MNHNS, CDR2 SASEGT. There are 13 residues in the CDR3. The DNA of the CDR3 is TGTGCCAGCAGTGAACCCGCTTTCTACGAGCAGTACTTC. Translated, it gives CASSEPAFYEQYF.

For this clone: This may be a read error, as it is one base from a much larger clone. The V and J genes are TRBV19 and TRBJ1-1; a weak D match, TRBD1 (5 bases). Germline V gives CDR1 LNHDA, CDR2 SQIVND (reference sequence). The CDR3 has 15 residues. For the CDR3, the DNA is TGTGTCAGTAGTAGGGACTTTGGCGTTAACACTGAAGCTTTCTTT. As protein: CVSSRDFGVNTEAFF.

The chain carries TRBV27 and TRBJ2-2; no definite D call. The CDR3 is 15 residues long. Trimming pared 7 bases from V and 0 bases from J, leaving 12 bases between. Germline V CDR1 and CDR2: MNHEY, SMNVEV (reference sequence). The CDR3 spells CASTKRTANTGELFF. CDR3 coding DNA: TGTGCCAGCACCAAACGCACAGCGAACACCGGGGAGCTGTTTTTT.

This clone was seen a single time. This sequence joins TRBV7-9 and TRBJ1-2; D unclear. CDR1 and CDR2 (germline): SEHNR, FQNEAQ (reference sequence). With 5 bases removed from V and 3 bases from J, the gap between germline ends came to 19 bases. This CDR3 has 16 amino acids. CDR3 sequence: CASSLLFGLPHYGYTF. CDR3 nucleotide sequence: TGTGCCAGCAGCCTCTTGTTCGGGTTACCCCACTATGGCTACACCTTC.

This clone has just one count. J is TRBJ2-4 and V is TRBV7-2; 9 nucleotides match TRBD2. CDR3 length equals 18 residues. Unmatched junction bases numbered 15, after V lost 6 bases and J lost 3 bases. Germline CDR1 is SGHTA and CDR2 is FQGNSA. The CDR3 loop is CASSLTSGPALDKNIQYF. CDR3 DNA: TGTGCCAGCAGTTTGACTAGCGGACCCGCCCTCGACAAAAACATTCAGTACTTC.

This clone turned up a few times. The V call is TRBV25-1, the J call TRBJ2-7; D tentatively reads TRBD1 or TRBD2 (5 bases each). This CDR3 is 12 amino acids long. The germline CDR1 and CDR2 sequences are MGHDK and SYGVNS. V was clipped by 1 base and J by 6 bases, with 7 bases between them. The CDR3 nucleotides read TGTGCCAGCAGTGAATTGGGACGCGAGCAGTACTTC. Translated: CASSELGREQYF.

This clone was counted only a few times. V and J are TRBV27 and TRBJ1-1; the D gene is possibly TRBD1 (6 bases). In germline, CDR1 is MNHEY, CDR2 SMNVEV (reference sequence). V lost 3 bases, J lost 2 bases, and 16 bases lay in between. This CDR3 has 16 amino acids. The CDR3 DNA reads TGTGCCAGCAGTTTGGGGTGGGCAGGGGTAAACACTGAAGCTTTCTTT. This gives the protein CASSLGWAGVNTEAFF.

The rearrangement joins TRBV5-1 to TRBJ1-2; 8 bases match TRBD1. CDR1 and CDR2 from the germline V gene are SGHRS and YFSETQ. V was pared by 4 bases and J by 3 bases, with 8 bases of the junction left unmatched. CDR3 length equals 15 residues. DNA of the CDR3: TGCGCCAGCAGCAAGAGCCGGACAGGGCACTATGGCTACACCTTC. As protein: CASSKSRTGHYGYTF.

This clone showed up just a few times. DNA of the CDR3: TGTGCCATCAGGGGACTAGCGGACTCTGGGGCCAACGTCCTGACTTTC. Protein: CAIRGLADSGANVLTF. This chain links TRBV10-3 with TRBJ2-6; the match to TRBD2 covers 11 bases. The germline CDR1 and CDR2 sequences are ENHRY and SYGVKD. The J segment lost 0 bases and the V segment lost 6 bases, leaving 1 base of the junction unmatched. The CDR3 has 16 amino acids.

For the CDR3, the DNA is TGTGCCAGCAGCGCCGGGGGGCGGGCCACTGAAGCTTTCTTT. This sequence encodes CASSAGGRATEAFF. The J gene is TRBJ1-1, the V gene TRBV9, with D possibly matching TRBD1 (6 bases). In germline, CDR1 is SGDLS, CDR2 YYNGEE. Trimming shortened V by 3 bases and J by 4 bases, and 13 bases separated the two germline ends. The length of the CDR3 is 14 residues. The full variable domain, in which reference TRBV9 and TRBJ1-1 provide the parts outside the CDR3, is DSGVTQTPKHLITATGQRVTLRCSPRSGDLSVYWYQQSLDQGLQFLIQYYNGEERAKGNILERFSAQQFPDLHSELNLSSLELGDSALYFCASSAGGRATEAFFGQGTRLTVV.